The 16 T cell receptor beta chains reported below all come from one sample, sequenced in a study of T cell changes during pregnancy in multiple sclerosis. This table comes from immunoSEQ multiplex PCR, and its TCRdb copy is limited to in-frame clones, with some not included. The sample includes tens of thousands of clones, 85% to 90% seen only once; the top ten take roughly 4.5%. The source was CD8+ T cells from peripheral blood mononuclear cells, collected after pregnancy. The receptors were sampled from a female donor with multiple sclerosis, enrolled in a pregnancy study.

This chain joins TRBV2 and TRBJ1-6, with D unclear. The V gene lost 5 bases and the J gene lost 7 bases, with 3 bases spanning the gap. Germline V gene sequence: CDR1 SNHLY, CDR2 FYNNEI. The CDR3 extends over 11 amino acids. The CDR3 is CASSPNSPLHF. DNA for the CDR3: TGTGCCAGCAGTCCGAATTCACCCCTCCACTTT.

This chain uses TRBV7-8 with TRBJ2-3, with D perhaps TRBD1 (6 bases). The CDR3 extends over 14 amino acids. Germline CDR1 SGHVS, CDR2 FQNEAQ. With 1 base removed from V and 3 bases from J, the gap between germline ends came to 8 bases. The CDR3 DNA reads TGTGCCAGCAGCTTAGAGGGGGATACAGATACGCAGTATTTT. Its translation: CASSLEGDTDTQYF.

In its sample, this clone was seen once. This chain joins TRBV6-5 and TRBJ2-2; D remains ambiguous. The CDR3 has 15 residues. Germline-derived CDR1 and CDR2 are MNHEY and SVGAGI. V dropped 0 bases and J dropped 4 bases, with 9 bases sitting between them. CDR3 in amino acids: CASSYSQATTGELFF. The CDR3, as DNA: TGTGCCAGCAGTTACTCTCAGGCTACCACCGGGGAGCTGTTTTTT.

This sequence joins TRBV9 and TRBJ2-3; maybe TRBD2 (6 bases). Germline V gene data show CDR1 as SGDLS and CDR2 as YYNGEE. The CDR3 totals 13 residues. V dropped 3 bases and J dropped 7 bases, with 12 bases sitting between them. The CDR3 loop reads CASSGEERNTQYF. The DNA of the CDR3 is TGTGCCAGCAGCGGGGAGGAGCGGAATACGCAGTATTTT.

The chain links TRBV4-1 to TRBJ1-5; D is unclear. Germline lookup yields CDR1 MGHRA and CDR2 YSYEKL. V dropped 3 bases and J dropped 7 bases, with 13 bases sitting between them. The CDR3 covers 14 residues. In DNA form, the CDR3 reads TGCGCCAGCAGCCATGAGGGTGTCGGACAGCCCCAGCATTTT. Residues: CASSHEGVGQPQHF.

The chain employs TRBV5-6 and TRBJ2-7; 10 nucleotides line up with TRBD1. The CDR3 extends over 14 amino acids. Germline CDR1 and CDR2: SGHDT and YYEEEE. The junction had 6 bases not matched to a gene; V was cut back by 2 bases and J by 7 bases. The CDR3 region is CASSLGDRGREQYF. In DNA, the CDR3 is TGTGCCAGCAGCTTAGGAGACAGGGGGCGAGAGCAGTACTTC.

The chain employs TRBV9 and TRBJ2-1; TRBD2 might be the D (5 bases). The CDR3 is 15 amino acids. Trimming stripped 5 bases from V and 1 base from J, with 13 bases between. CDR1 and CDR2 from the germline V gene are SGDLS and YYNGEE. The CDR3 DNA reads as TGTGCCAGCAGTGCCGCCGGGGAGTCCTACAATGAGCAGTTCTTC. Protein sequence: CASSAAGESYNEQFF.

V usage is TRBV5-5 and J usage is TRBJ2-7; D uncertain. V shed 0 bases and J shed 3 bases, with 13 bases lying between them. Germline CDR1 reads SGHKS; CDR2 reads YYEKEE (reference sequence). The CDR3 covers 15 residues. The CDR3 nucleotides are TGTGCCAGCAGCTTGGTTCCCTTGGAGAACTACGAGCAGTACTTC. Translating gives CASSLVPLENYEQYF.

The chain uses TRBV4-2 and TRBJ1-5, with TRBD1 matching 9 bases. The CDR3 length is 15 residues. With 4 bases clipped from V and 4 bases from J, the junction kept 5 bases outside the gene matches. Germline V gives CDR1 LGHNA, CDR2 YNFKEQ. The CDR3 loop reads CASSPIDRGNQPQHF. Written as DNA, the CDR3 is TGTGCCAGCAGCCCGATAGACAGGGGGAATCAGCCCCAGCATTTT.

This clone was seen just once. The CDR3 loop reads CASSPGQGADEQYF. In DNA form, the CDR3 reads TGTGCCAGCAGCCCGGGACAGGGGGCGGACGAGCAGTACTTC. The chain couples TRBV5-5 to TRBJ2-7, with 12 bases that match TRBD1. CDR3 length: 14 amino acids. Germline V CDR1 and CDR2: SGHKS, YYEKEE (reference sequence). Trimming took 4 bases from V and 5 from J; bases not matched to a gene: 4.

J is TRBJ1-1 and V is TRBV9; 7 bases line up with TRBD1. The germline V gene encodes CDR1 SGDLS and CDR2 YYNGEE. With 3 bases clipped from V and 7 bases from J, the junction kept 0 bases outside the gene matches. This CDR3 has 11 residues. CDR3 sequence reads: CASSAGGEAFF. The CDR3 nucleotides read TGTGCCAGCAGCGCAGGGGGTGAAGCTTTCTTT.

The V gene is TRBV10-3, the J gene TRBJ1-6, with D hard to call. Germline lookup yields CDR1 ENHRY and CDR2 SYGVKD. The CDR3 spans 17 residues. V was cut by 6 bases and J by 0 bases, with 15 bases left in between. CDR3 region: CAIRRAVEGSYNSPLHF. In DNA, the CDR3 is TGTGCCATCAGGAGGGCCGTTGAGGGCTCCTATAATTCACCCCTCCACTTT.

CDR3 DNA: TGTGCCAGCAGTGAATTCCCTAGCGGTACCTACGAGCAGTACTTC. Residues: CASSEFPSGTYEQYF. The chain uses TRBV6-1 and TRBJ2-7; 7 bases map to TRBD2. CDR1 is MNHNS, CDR2 SASEGT, per germline. The CDR3 covers 15 residues. Trimming cost V 2 bases and J 2 bases; bases outside gene matches: 6.

This chain links TRBV6-5 with TRBJ2-3, with D possibly TRBD1 on 6 matching bases. Deletions cut 6 bases from V and 7 bases from J, with 14 bases between. The germline V gene has CDR1 MNHEY and CDR2 SVGAGI. This CDR3 has 13 residues. This chain's CDR3 is CASSYHGDNTQYF. For the CDR3, the DNA is TGTGCCAGCAGCTATCATGGGGACAATACGCAGTATTTT.

The chain carries TRBV9 and TRBJ1-1, with D unclear. Germline V gene sequence: CDR1 SGDLS, CDR2 YYNGEE. The V and J ends lost 4 bases and 6 bases respectively, with 10 bases between them. The CDR3 is 12 amino acids. Here the CDR3 DNA reads TGTGCCAGCAGCCCAGCGGGCTCTGAAGCTTTCTTT. It codes for CASSPAGSEAFF.

The chain employs TRBV27 and TRBJ1-2; TRBD1 might be the D (6 bases). CDR3 length: 14 residues. V was shortened by 6 bases and J by 7 bases, with 18 bases between the two germline ends. The V gene's germline CDR1 is MNHEY and CDR2 SMNVEV (reference sequence). The CDR3 is CASSLGTPLGGYTF. The CDR3 nucleotides read TGTGCCAGCAGCCTAGGGACACCTCTGGGTGGCTACACCTTC.